The 5 T cell receptor beta chains given below trace back to one sample, sequenced in a study of T cell changes during pregnancy in multiple sclerosis. The data were produced by immunoSEQ multiplex PCR, yet TCRdb's version contains in-frame clones alone and is incomplete. The sample has about 40,000 clones; almost 90% are singletons. The sequencing used peripheral blood, collected in the second trimester of pregnancy. The source of these receptors is a female donor in good health, enrolled as a control in a pregnancy study.

This chain joins TRBV12-5 and TRBJ2-7, with a weak D call TRBD1 (6 bases). Trimming removed 7 bases at V and 2 bases at J, with 18 bases between. The CDR3 is 15 residues long. The germline CDR1 and CDR2 sequences are LGHNT and FRNRAP. The CDR3 nucleotides are TGTGCTAGTGCCCCCGTGCCAGGGGTTACCTACGAGCAGTACTTC. This gives the protein CASAPVPGVTYEQYF.

J is TRBJ2-1 and V is TRBV15; perhaps TRBD2 as D (6 bases). From germline, CDR1 is LNHNV and CDR2 YYDKDF (reference sequence). V was pared by 5 bases and J by 7 bases, with 21 bases between. CDR3 size: 16 residues. The CDR3 here is CATSRPGLETGNEQFF. The DNA of the CDR3 is TGTGCCACCAGCCGTCCGGGACTCGAAACCGGGAATGAGCAGTTCTTC.

The genes are TRBV7-9 and TRBJ1-5, with D unresolved. Germline loops: CDR1 SEHNR, CDR2 FQNEAQ (reference sequence). V was clipped by 1 base and J by 6 bases, with 4 bases between them. CDR3 length equals 12 residues. The CDR3 coding sequence is TGTGCCAGCAGCTTAGTCAGTCAGCCCCAGCATTTT. Its protein product is CASSLVSQPQHF.

V is TRBV18 and J is TRBJ1-2; tentatively, D is TRBD1 (5 bases). V lost 3 bases, J lost 3 bases, and 17 bases lay in between. Germline lookup yields CDR1 KGHSH and CDR2 LQKENI. CDR3 length: 16 residues. Written as DNA, the CDR3 is TGTGCCAGCTCACCCAAACAAACCGGGGGTCACTATGGCTACACCTTC. This encodes CASSPKQTGGHYGYTF. Full variable domain (outside the CDR3, taken from reference TRBV18 and TRBJ1-2): NAGVMQNPRHLVRRRGQEARLRCSPMKGHSHVYWYRQLPEEGLKFMVYLQKENIIDESGMPKERFSAEFPKEGPSILRIQQVVRGDSAAYFCASSPKQTGGHYGYTFGSGTRLTVV.

This chain joins TRBV18 and TRBJ1-1; weak D call: TRBD1 (6 bases). The CDR3 is 14 amino acids. V dropped 0 bases and J dropped 5 bases, with 10 bases sitting between them. CDR1 is KGHSH and CDR2 is LQKENI in the germline V gene. The CDR3 sequence is CASSPPFQGTEAFF. DNA of the CDR3: TGTGCCAGCTCACCACCATTTCAGGGGACTGAAGCTTTCTTT.